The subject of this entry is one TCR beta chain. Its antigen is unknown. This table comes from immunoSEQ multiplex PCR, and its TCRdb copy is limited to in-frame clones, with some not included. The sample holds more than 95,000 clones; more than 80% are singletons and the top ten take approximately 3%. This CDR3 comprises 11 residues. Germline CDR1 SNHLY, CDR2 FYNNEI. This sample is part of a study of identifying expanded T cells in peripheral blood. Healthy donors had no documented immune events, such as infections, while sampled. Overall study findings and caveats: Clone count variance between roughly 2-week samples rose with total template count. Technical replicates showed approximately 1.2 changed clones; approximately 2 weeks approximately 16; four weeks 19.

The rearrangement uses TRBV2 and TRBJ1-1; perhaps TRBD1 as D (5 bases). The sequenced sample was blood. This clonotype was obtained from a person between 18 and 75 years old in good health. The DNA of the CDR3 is TGTGCATGCAGGGAGATCCCTGAAGCTTTCTTT. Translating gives CACREIPEAFF.